This passage covers 32 T cell receptor beta chains from one sample sequenced in a study of blood T cell repertoires in COVID-19. The assay was immunoSEQ multiplex PCR, and TCRdb's table has in-frame clones only and misses some. The data contain around 300,000 clones, around 91% of them singletons. The sample taken for sequencing was peripheral blood. These receptors originate from a middle-aged woman with COVID-19, enrolled during active disease.

This chain connects TRBV5-1 to TRBJ1-1; D unresolved. CDR1 is SGHRS, CDR2 YFSETQ, per germline. V was cut by 0 bases and J by 1 base, with 7 bases left in between. The CDR3 covers 14 residues. DNA for the CDR3: TGCGCCAGCAGCTTGGGGTCGGGGAACACTGAAGCTTTCTTT. Translated: CASSLGSGNTEAFF.

This chain joins TRBV7-2 and TRBJ2-3, with 15 bases aligning to TRBD2. The ends lost 5 bases at V and 11 bases at J; junction bases unmatched: 8. Germline CDR1 is SGHTA and CDR2 is FQGNSA. The CDR3 sequence is 15 residues long. The CDR3 protein is CASSTRTSGGAQQYF. In DNA form, the CDR3 reads TGTGCCAGCAGCACGAGGACTAGCGGGGGGGCACAGCAGTATTTT.

The CDR3 nucleotides are TGTGCCAGCAGCTTAGCGGGTGGGAGCTATGAGCAGTTCTTC. Translated, it gives CASSLAGGSYEQFF. The chain couples TRBV7-2 to TRBJ2-1; D may be TRBD2 (5 bases). V was clipped by 0 bases and J by 8 bases, with 11 bases between them. Germline CDR1 is SGHTA and CDR2 is FQGNSA. CDR3 length: 14 residues.

The CDR3 DNA reads TGCAGCGTCACCCGCGGGACGTCGAGCTCCTACGAGCAGTACTTC. It encodes CSVTRGTSSSYEQYF. This chain uses TRBV29-1 with TRBJ2-7; maybe TRBD2 (6 bases). The CDR3 sequence is 15 residues long. Germline assignment: CDR1 SQVTM and CDR2 ANQGSEA. Between the trimmed V and J ends, which lost 6 bases and 0 bases, there was a span of 18 bases.

V is TRBV18 and J is TRBJ1-4, with 9 bases aligning to TRBD1. CDR1 is KGHSH and CDR2 is LQKENI in the germline V gene. With V trimmed by 6 bases and J by 7 bases, 6 bases remained unmatched. This CDR3 has 14 amino acids. In nucleotides, the CDR3 is TGTGCCAGCTCGGATGGACAGGGGAGTGAAAAACTGTTTTTT. It encodes CASSDGQGSEKLFF.

The chain carries TRBV30 and TRBJ2-6; D unresolved. The CDR3 extends over 14 amino acids. CDR1 is GTSNPN and CDR2 is SVGIG in the germline V gene (reference sequence). V lost 6 bases and J lost 1, with 10 bases in between. CDR3 region: CACESISGANVLTF. The CDR3 bases are TGTGCCTGCGAATCTATTTCTGGGGCCAACGTCCTGACTTTC.

This chain uses TRBV27 with TRBJ1-5, with 8 nucleotides matching TRBD1. V gave up 2 bases and J gave up 4 bases; unmatched junction bases: 4. CDR1 and CDR2 from the germline V gene are MNHEY and SMNVEV (reference sequence). There are 15 residues in the CDR3. Here the CDR3 DNA reads TGTGCCAGCAGTTTAGACAGGGGTGGGAATCAGCCCCAGCATTTT. It encodes CASSLDRGGNQPQHF.

The V and J genes are TRBV5-8 and TRBJ2-7; 9 bases map to TRBD2. Germline values: CDR1 SGHTS, CDR2 YDEGEE. This CDR3 is 14 amino acids long. V trimming: 3 bases; J trimming: 6 bases; junction bases outside the gene matches: 7. The CDR3: CASSYGGGAREQYF. The CDR3 DNA is TGTGCCAGCAGCTACGGCGGGGGGGCTCGCGAGCAGTACTTC.

The chain uses TRBV5-6 and TRBJ1-6, with 8 bases lining up with TRBD1. With 0 bases clipped from V and 8 bases from J, the junction kept 7 bases outside the gene matches. Germline V gene data show CDR1 as SGHDT and CDR2 as YYEEEE. This CDR3 is built from 16 residues. In nucleotides, the CDR3 is TGTGCCAGCAGCTTGGCGGGGGGACAGGCCTATTCACCCCTCCACTTT. Protein: CASSLAGGQAYSPLHF.

The chain has TRBV7-2 and TRBJ2-3, with a weak D call TRBD2 (5 bases). The CDR3 sequence is 13 residues long. Germline CDR1 reads SGHTA; CDR2 reads FQGNSA. The V and J ends lost 1 base and 9 bases respectively, with 11 bases between them. CDR3 DNA sequence: TGTGCCAGCAGCTTAGATAGGAGGCCGACGCAGTATTTT. It encodes CASSLDRRPTQYF.

This clone was seen a single time. The J gene is TRBJ1-5, the V gene TRBV19; possible D gene TRBD1, 6 bases. Germline V gene lookup returns CDR1 LNHDA and CDR2 SQIVND (reference sequence). V lost 3 bases, J lost 0 bases, and 21 bases lay in between. The CDR3 runs to 19 residues. CDR3 in amino acids: CASSIDSARQAISNQPQHF. In DNA form, the CDR3 reads TGTGCCAGTAGTATTGATTCGGCCAGACAGGCGATTAGCAATCAGCCCCAGCATTTT.

This clone was counted only a few times. The chain joins TRBV6-6 to TRBJ2-7; TRBD2 matches 7 bases. Per the germline V gene, CDR1 is MNHNY and CDR2 is SVGAGI (reference sequence). Unmatched junction bases numbered 10, after V lost 7 bases and J lost 1 base. This CDR3 contains 15 residues. The CDR3 region is CASTERLAPSYEQYF. The CDR3, as DNA: TGTGCCAGCACCGAAAGACTAGCTCCTTCCTACGAGCAGTACTTC.

The CDR3 sequence is CASKNRMNTEAFF. In nucleotides, the CDR3 is TGTGCCAGCAAAAACAGGATGAACACTGAAGCTTTCTTT. The chain joins TRBV28 to TRBJ1-1; TRBD1 is a possible D gene (5 bases). The CDR3 covers 13 residues. Trimming took 7 bases from V and 0 from J, leaving 9 bases between them. CDR1 is MDHEN and CDR2 is SYDVKM in the germline V gene.

This chain uses TRBV19 with TRBJ2-1; the D is unclear. With 1 base removed from V and 8 bases from J, the gap between germline ends came to 12 bases. The CDR3 runs 14 residues. CDR1 and CDR2 (germline): LNHDA, SQIVND (reference sequence). DNA of the CDR3: TGTGCCAGTAGTATAGCCCCGAGCCTCCATGAGCAGTTCTTC. Amino acid sequence: CASSIAPSLHEQFF. The full variable domain, with the rest looked up from reference TRBV19 and TRBJ2-1, is DGGITQSPKYLFRKEGQNVTLSCEQNLNHDAMYWYRQDPGQGLRLIYYSQIVNDFQKGDIAEGYSVSREKKESFPLTVTSAQKNPTAFYLCASSIAPSLHEQFFGPGTRLTVL.

The chain is built from TRBV3-1 (or the pseudogene TRBV3-2) and TRBJ2-4, with 12 nucleotides matching TRBD1. After removal of 4 bases from V and 4 bases from J, the junction contained 8 bases not matched to a gene. The V gene's germline CDR1 is LGHDT and CDR2 YNNKEL (reference sequence). This CDR3 comprises 17 residues. CDR3 coding DNA: TGTGCCAGCAGCCGTCTTGGGGACAGGGGGCAAAAAAACATTCAGTACTTC. Translation: CASSRLGDRGQKNIQYF.

The chain combines TRBV6-5 with TRBJ1-4, with a weak D call TRBD1 (6 bases). V gave up 3 bases and J gave up 10 bases, with 12 bases separating them. The length of the CDR3 is 13 residues. Germline CDR1 reads MNHEY; CDR2 reads SVGAGI. The CDR3 DNA reads TGTGCCAGCAGTTATTCAGGGGAGGGAAAACTGTTTTTT. Its translation is CASSYSGEGKLFF.

This rearrangement joins TRBV28 to TRBJ1-4; a possible D gene is TRBD1 (6 bases). The length of the CDR3 is 19 residues. V was shortened by 5 bases and J by 7 bases, with 29 bases between the two germline ends. CDR1 and CDR2 (germline): MDHEN, SYDVKM. The CDR3 DNA sequence: TGTGCCAGCAGTCTTGCGGCGATACTTGGGGGGGCCTTTGGTGAAAAACTGTTTTTT. The encoded protein is CASSLAAILGGAFGEKLFF.

This clone came up once. The CDR3 sequence: CASTGTVNSPLHF. Here the CDR3 DNA reads TGTGCCAGCACGGGGACAGTTAATTCACCCCTCCACTTT. The chain joins TRBV6-5 to TRBJ1-6; 7 positions agree with TRBD1. The CDR3 spans 13 residues. V dropped 7 bases and J dropped 6; count of bases not matched to a gene: 3. The germline gives CDR1 MNHEY, CDR2 SVGAGI.

The CDR3 DNA follows: TGTGCCAGCAATACCCCCGGACTAGCGGGAGGGGGTATAGATACGCAGTATTTT. It specifies CASNTPGLAGGGIDTQYF. The chain combines TRBV5-6 with TRBJ2-3, with TRBD2 matching 15 bases. The CDR3 consists of 18 residues. CDR1 is SGHDT and CDR2 is YYEEEE in the germline V gene. Germline trimming cut 6 bases from V and 5 bases from J; bases unmatched to any gene: 13.

The chain employs TRBV4-3 and TRBJ2-3, with 8 bases lining up with TRBD2. Germline CDR1 is LGHNA and CDR2 is YSLEER. V gave up 5 bases and J gave up 8 bases; unmatched junction bases: 9. The CDR3 runs 14 residues. CDR3 sequence: CASSSSSGYGTQYF. CDR3 coding DNA: TGCGCCAGCAGCTCTTCTAGCGGGTACGGTACGCAGTATTTT.

The chain couples TRBV11-2 to TRBJ1-6, with 7 bases identical to TRBD1. Germline V lookup: CDR1 SGHAT, CDR2 FQNNGV. The CDR3 sequence is 16 residues long. Trimming took 3 bases from V and 0 from J; bases not matched to a gene: 2. CDR3 in DNA: TGTGCCAGCAGCTTGGGACAGAGCTCCTATAATTCACCCCTCCACTTT. It is translated as CASSLGQSSYNSPLHF.

The genes are TRBV30 and TRBJ1-5; D remains ambiguous. CDR3 size: 14 residues. Germline lookup yields CDR1 GTSNPN and CDR2 SVGIG (reference sequence). V was cut by 0 bases and J by 5 bases, with 11 bases left in between. The CDR3 loop reads CAWSVRGSDQPQHF. CDR3 in DNA: TGTGCCTGGAGTGTACGGGGTTCAGATCAGCCCCAGCATTTT. Full variable domain (rest looked up from reference TRBV30 and TRBJ1-5): SQTIHQWPATLVQPVGSPLSLECTVEGTSNPNLYWYRQAAGRGLQLLFYSVGIGQISSEVPQNLSASRPQDRQFILSSKKLLLSDSGFYLCAWSVRGSDQPQHFGDGTRLSIL.

The rearrangement joins TRBV9 to TRBJ2-1; 13 bases map to TRBD2. From germline, CDR1 is SGDLS and CDR2 YYNGEE. The CDR3 has 16 residues. V trimming: 3 bases; J trimming: 7 bases; junction bases outside the gene matches: 7. The DNA for the CDR3 is TGTGCCAGCAGCGCACTAGCGGGGGGGGACCGGAATGAGCAGTTCTTC. The encoded protein is CASSALAGGDRNEQFF.

J is TRBJ1-1 and V is TRBV19; the D is unclear. CDR1 LNHDA and CDR2 SQIVND come from the germline V gene (reference sequence). V was clipped by 5 bases and J by 11 bases, with 24 bases between them. This CDR3 is built from 15 residues. The CDR3 DNA sequence: TGTGCCAGTAGTGCACCCGCGGGTTCCCCATTCGATGCTTTCTTT. This codes for CASSAPAGSPFDAFF.

A single count supports this clone. This chain links TRBV27 with TRBJ1-2; D is unresolved. V dropped 5 bases and J dropped 5 bases, with 9 bases sitting between them. This CDR3 is 12 amino acids long. The V gene's germline CDR1 is MNHEY and CDR2 SMNVEV (reference sequence). The CDR3 spells CASSGTGYGYTF. In DNA, the CDR3 is TGTGCCAGCAGTGGAACGGGATATGGCTACACCTTC.

The V gene is TRBV5-4, the J gene TRBJ1-1; possible D gene TRBD1, 6 bases. The germline V and J ends were trimmed by 2 bases and 6 bases, with 8 bases remaining between them. The V gene's germline CDR1 is SGHNT and CDR2 YYREEE (reference sequence). The CDR3 is made up of 12 amino acids. CDR3 sequence (DNA): TGTGCCAGCAGCTTCAGGGGCGCTGAAGCTTTCTTT. Its protein is CASSFRGAEAFF.

The gene calls are TRBV7-2 and TRBJ1-2; D gene ambiguous. The germline V gene has CDR1 SGHTA and CDR2 FQGNSA. This CDR3 is built from 15 residues. V was shortened by 5 bases and J by 3 bases, with 16 bases between the two germline ends. The CDR3, as DNA: TGTGCCAGCAGCCCCGAGCAGGCTAGCTACTATGGCTACACCTTC. As protein: CASSPEQASYYGYTF.

The count of this clone is one. V and J are TRBV11-2 and TRBJ1-1; D possibly corresponds to TRBD1 (5 bases). CDR1 is SGHAT, CDR2 FQNNGV, per germline. Trimming pared 2 bases from V and 6 bases from J, leaving 16 bases between. The CDR3 totals 15 residues. This chain's CDR3 is CASSLQPAWGSEAFF. As DNA, the CDR3 is TGTGCCAGCAGCTTACAACCCGCCTGGGGCTCTGAAGCTTTCTTT.

The rearrangement joins TRBV29-1 to TRBJ2-2; 9 bases align to TRBD1. V lost 3 bases to trimming and J lost 6 bases; unmatched junction nucleotides: 5. Germline V gene sequence: CDR1 SQVTM, CDR2 ANQGSEA. The CDR3 covers 14 residues. This CDR3 is CSVDRTGVAGELFF. The CDR3 nucleotides read TGCAGCGTTGACAGGACAGGGGTCGCCGGGGAGCTGTTTTTT.

This clone was seen just once. V is TRBV20-1 and J is TRBJ2-5, with D perhaps matching TRBD2 (6 bases). Trimming cost V 8 bases and J 5 bases, with 12 bases left between them. The CDR3 covers 11 residues. Looked up from germline, CDR1 is DFQATT and CDR2 is SNEGSKA (reference sequence). The CDR3 DNA follows: TGCAGTTCGGGGGACGGGGAGACCCAGTACTTC. Translating it yields CSSGDGETQYF.

The rearrangement joins TRBV5-1 to TRBJ2-1; 12 bases match TRBD2. V was pared by 4 bases and J by 6 bases, with 5 bases of the junction left unmatched. Germline V gene data show CDR1 as SGHRS and CDR2 as YFSETQ. The CDR3 contains 15 residues. CDR3 amino acids: CASSATSGGSNEQFF. The CDR3 DNA reads TGCGCCAGCAGCGCAACTAGCGGGGGGTCCAATGAGCAGTTCTTC. Full variable domain (remainder filled in from reference TRBV5-1 and TRBJ2-1): KAGVTQTPRYLIKTRGQQVTLSCSPISGHRSVSWYQQTPGQGLQFLFEYFSETQRNKGNFPGRFSGRQFSNSRSEMNVSTLELGDSALYLCASSATSGGSNEQFFGPGTRLTVL.

The CDR3 nucleotides are TGTGCCACCAGTGATGTTTCGGACAGGAACACCGGGGAGCTGTTTTTT. It codes for CATSDVSDRNTGELFF. The chain employs TRBV24-1 and TRBJ2-2, with a weak D call TRBD1 (6 bases). Germline V gives CDR1 KGHDR, CDR2 SFDVKD. CDR3 length: 16 residues. Deletions cut 3 bases from V and 1 base from J, with 11 bases between.